The source of this TCR beta chain is a study of T cell responses to AZD1222 COVID-19 vaccine. Produced via immunoSEQ multiplex PCR; TCRdb's table is partial and in-frame only. The data hold some 150,000 clones, with around 94% observed a single time. V lost 2 bases, J lost 5 bases, and 2 bases stayed unmatched. Germline V gene lookup returns CDR1 MDHEN and CDR2 SYDVKM. The length of the CDR3 is 14 residues. This chain uses TRBV28 with TRBJ1-5; 8 positions agree with TRBD1. The source material was peripheral blood, sampled on day 0 of AZD1222 vaccination. The source of this sequence is an adult in good health. Here the CDR3 DNA reads TGTGCCAGCAGTTTAGACAGGGGCGATCAGCCCCAGCATTTT. Its translation is CASSLDRGDQPQHF.